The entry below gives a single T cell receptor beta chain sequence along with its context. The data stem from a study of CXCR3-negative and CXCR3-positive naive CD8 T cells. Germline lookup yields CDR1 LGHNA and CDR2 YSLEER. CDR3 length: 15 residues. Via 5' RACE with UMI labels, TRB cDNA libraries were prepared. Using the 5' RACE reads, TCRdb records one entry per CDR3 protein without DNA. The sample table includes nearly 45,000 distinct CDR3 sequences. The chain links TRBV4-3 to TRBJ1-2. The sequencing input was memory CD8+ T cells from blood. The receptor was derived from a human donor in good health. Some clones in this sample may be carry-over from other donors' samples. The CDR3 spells CASSQGHSGLHGYTF.